The clone carrying this T cell receptor (beta chain) was recorded a few times. Its antigen is unidentified. This record belongs to a study of blood T cells in healthy people across ages. Study-wide findings and caveats: Correlation between TCR beta diversity and naive T cell percentage was strong.

Combining a sample-barcoded 5' primer with a J-beta primer mix, a second PCR ran for roughly 7 to 11 cycles. The template-switch adaptor, which had 12 random nucleotides, put a tag on each cDNA molecule. Each CDR3 protein is one row after TCRdb ran MiXCR on the 5' RACE reads. The repertoire holds around 650,000 distinct CDR3 sequences, with approximately 40% as singletons. Germline V gene data show CDR1 as SGHVS and CDR2 as FNYEAQ. Trimming took off 1 base at V and 3 bases at J, with 21 bases between the two ends. The CDR3 runs 18 residues. This sequence was found in an elderly man in good health. Sequencing was carried out using blood. The chain couples TRBV7-6 to TRBJ1-2; D perhaps matches TRBD1 (6 bases). In nucleotides, the CDR3 is TGTGCCAGCAGCTTAGATTCCGTTTGGGACAAGAGTTACTATGGCTACACCTTC. This encodes CASSLDSVWDKSYYGYTF.